This T cell receptor (beta chain) was documented in a study of T cells after yellow fever vaccination. In germline, CDR1 is LNHDA, CDR2 SQIVND (reference sequence). CDR3 length equals 13 residues. MiXCR, run by TCRdb on the 5' RACE reads, gives a single entry per CDR3 protein. In the table there are more than 350,000 distinct CDR3 sequences, roughly 10% of which are singletons. Overall study results and limits: Most clones from primary vaccination were detected again post-booster (roughly 96% CD4, around 90% CD8).

Regarding this clonotype: Its target is not known.

The sequencing here drew on PBMCs, taken on the day of the first yellow fever vaccination. The V gene is TRBV19, the J gene TRBJ2-3; D gene ambiguous. The sequence was collected from a man aged 18 to 29 who received the YFV17D yellow fever vaccine. The CDR3 DNA follows: TGTGCAGTGGACGAGGCTGGCACAGATACGCAGTATTTT. This translates into CAVDEAGTDTQYF.